The source of this T cell receptor (beta chain) is a study of blood T cell repertoires in COVID-19. On the study more broadly: T cells, B-cell-depleted T cells, or PBMCs provided the cDNA or gDNA that served as material.

Methods used by the authors: Cell counts per sample came from amplifying reference gene primers. Assay used: immunoSEQ multiplex PCR; TCRdb lists only in-frame clones, some missing. D and trimming were read from the DNA, whereas the V and J calls and clone size are those reported in that table. The sample carries 150,000 to 200,000 clones, about 83% recorded once. The sequence came from a person between 65 and 79 years old with COVID-19, enrolled during active disease. Sequenced: peripheral blood.

CDR3: CASSLLSRANTGELFF. The DNA of the CDR3 is TGTGCCAGCAGTTTACTCTCCAGGGCGAACACCGGGGAGCTGTTTTTT. This chain uses TRBV28 with TRBJ2-2, with a tentative D call TRBD1 (5 bases). Germline V gene sequence: CDR1 MDHEN, CDR2 SYDVKM. V was pared by 2 bases and J by 0 bases, with 10 bases between. The CDR3 runs to 16 residues.